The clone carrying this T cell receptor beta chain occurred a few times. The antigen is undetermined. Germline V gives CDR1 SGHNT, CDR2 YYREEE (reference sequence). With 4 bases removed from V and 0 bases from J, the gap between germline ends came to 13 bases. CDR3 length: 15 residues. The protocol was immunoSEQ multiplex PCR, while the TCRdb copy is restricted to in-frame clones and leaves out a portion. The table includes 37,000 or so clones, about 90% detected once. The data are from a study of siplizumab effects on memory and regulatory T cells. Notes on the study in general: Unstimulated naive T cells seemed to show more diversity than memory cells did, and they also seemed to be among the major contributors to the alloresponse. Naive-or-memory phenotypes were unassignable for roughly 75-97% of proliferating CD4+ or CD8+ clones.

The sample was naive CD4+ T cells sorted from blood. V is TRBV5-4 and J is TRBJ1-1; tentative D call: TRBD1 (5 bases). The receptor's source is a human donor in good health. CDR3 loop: CASSLSQGMNTEAFF. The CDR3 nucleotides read TGTGCCAGCAGCCTATCGCAGGGAATGAACACTGAAGCTTTCTTT.